A selection of T cell receptor beta chains follows, all from one sample in a study of liver allograft versus peripheral blood T cells. TCRdb used MiXCR to reprocess the reads, holding one entry per CDR3 protein. This table has 5,000 or so distinct CDR3 sequences, 15% to 20% appearing once. The receptors here all came from a human patient who had a liver transplant. Some T cells may trace back to the graft donor. Each CDR3 is given with its conserved first and last residue. Fields, in order: V gene, J gene, clone size, D gene, CDR3 protein, CDR3 DNA. A D gene is named only where the DNA matches it firmly. Some rows mark clone size as missing; the rest say once, few, many or name a class of expanded clone.

TRBV7-9	TRBJ1-1	few	.	CASSPWDTGTTEAFF	TGTGCCAGCAGCCCGTGGGACACGGGAACGACTGAAGCTTTCTTT
TRBV29-1	TRBJ1-3	medium-sized	TRBD1	CSVDTGGGDTIYF	TGCAGCGTCGATACAGGGGGAGGAGACACCATATATTTT
TRBV15	TRBJ1-1	medium-sized	.	CATSRDLRGLNTEAFF	TGTGCCACCAGCAGAGATCTTAGAGGCCTGAACACTGAAGCTTTCTTT
TRBV7-9	TRBJ1-2	medium-sized	.	CASSFGSVAGYGYTF	TGTGCCAGCAGCTTTGGATCGGTCGCAGGGTATGGCTACACCTTC
TRBV28	TRBJ1-2	medium-sized	.	CASSPAGTQTNYGYTF	TGTGCCAGCAGCCCAGCTGGGACCCAGACGAACTATGGCTACACCTTC
TRBV19	TRBJ2-7	many	TRBD2	CASSIVAGTYEQYF	TGTGCCAGTAGTATCGTAGCGGGTACCTACGAGCAGTACTTC
TRBV19	TRBJ1-1	.	.	CASSIPGVGTEAFF	TGTGCCAGTAGTATCCCCGGAGTTGGCACTGAAGCTTTCTTT
TRBV6-5	TRBJ1-1	many	.	CASSYSGSAEAFF	TGTGCCAGCAGTTACTCGGGGTCAGCCGAAGCTTTCTTT
TRBV20-1	TRBJ2-5	.	TRBD2	CSANLPTSGVQETQYF	TGCAGTGCTAACCTCCCGACTAGCGGGGTCCAAGAGACCCAGTACTTC
TRBV6-5	TRBJ2-7	medium-sized	TRBD2	CASSPGLHAYEQYF	TGTGCCAGCAGCCCGGGACTACATGCGTACGAGCAGTACTTC
TRBV9	TRBJ1-3	.	.	CASSPRPGEVGNTIYF	TGTGCCAGCAGCCCCCGACCAGGGGAGGTGGGAAACACCATATATTTT
TRBV27	TRBJ2-7	many	TRBD2	CASSWEGYEQYF	TGTGCCAGCAGTTGGGAGGGTTACGAGCAGTACTTC
TRBV11-2	TRBJ2-7	.	.	CASSSRRGGYEQYF	TGTGCCAGCAGCTCCCGCAGGGGTGGCTACGAGCAGTACTTC
TRBV27	TRBJ2-2	.	TRBD1	CASSPGTGKNTGELFF	TGTGCCAGCAGTCCCGGGACAGGAAAGAACACCGGGGAGCTGTTTTTT
TRBV7-2	TRBJ1-5	once	TRBD1	CASSVGQGFNQPQHF	TGTGCCAGCAGCGTCGGACAGGGGTTTAATCAGCCCCAGCATTTT
TRBV24-1	TRBJ2-1	medium-sized	TRBD2	CATSDTLAGAYNEQFF	TGTGCCACCAGTGATACCCTAGCGGGGGCATACAATGAGCAGTTCTTC
TRBV11-2	TRBJ2-1	.	TRBD2	CASSLESGRPGNEQFF	TGTGCCAGCAGCTTAGAGAGCGGGAGGCCTGGCAATGAGCAGTTCTTC
TRBV27	TRBJ2-7	.	.	CASSYGDLYEQYF	TGTGCCAGCAGTTACGGGGACCTCTACGAGCAGTACTTC
TRBV28	TRBJ2-6	few	TRBD2	CASSLWGEGPGANVLTF	TGTGCCAGCAGTTTATGGGGGGAGGGCCCTGGGGCCAACGTCCTGACTTTC
TRBV6-5	TRBJ2-7	few	.	CASSSQGSYEQYF	TGTGCCAGCAGTTCACAGGGCTCCTACGAGCAGTACTTC
TRBV30	TRBJ1-1	.	.	CAWSPGTHNTEAFF	TGTGCCTGGAGTCCCGGGACACATAACACTGAAGCTTTCTTT
TRBV19	TRBJ1-1	many	.	CASSLTDPSNTEAFF	TGTGCCAGTAGCCTGACAGACCCGTCGAACACTGAAGCTTTCTTT
TRBV12-3/TRBV12-4	TRBJ2-3	.	TRBD2	CASSPPSLAALTDTQYF	TGTGCCAGCAGTCCGCCCTCTCTAGCGGCCCTCACAGATACGCAGTATTTT
TRBV6-5	TRBJ2-7	medium-sized	TRBD1	CASSYKTGVPYEQYF	TGTGCCAGCAGTTACAAGACAGGGGTCCCCTACGAGCAGTACTTC
TRBV5-5	TRBJ2-6	.	.	CASSSQGPGANVLTF	TGTGCCAGCAGCTCGCAGGGTCCTGGGGCCAACGTCCTGACTTTC
TRBV6-1	TRBJ2-3	many	TRBD2	CASRQLAGSSTDTQYF	TGTGCCAGCAGGCAGCTAGCGGGCTCTAGCACAGATACGCAGTATTTT